This T cell receptor beta chain originates from a study of response to subunit inactivated influenza vaccine. Via MiXCR, TCRdb re-called the RT-PCR reads, giving one row per CDR3 protein. The sample lists around 570,000 distinct CDR3 sequences; about 11% were seen once. In its sample, this clonotype was seen a few times. CDR3 size: 16 residues. After removal of 5 bases from V and 5 bases from J, the junction contained 14 bases not matched to a gene. Looked up from germline, CDR1 is SQVTM and CDR2 is ANQGSEA. The same data also contributed to another study, on T cells expressing NK-cell markers. From that report: In generating TCR beta cDNA, 5'RACE template switching with UMIs was used. Sequencing covered eight donors, seven HCMV-seropositive and one seronegative. Topping the CD3+CD56-NKG2C+ fraction as well were these clonotypes, in a handful of donors.

This sequence originates from a man aged 50 to 59 who received an inactivated influenza vaccine. The rearrangement joins TRBV29-1 to TRBJ2-1; 8 nucleotides line up with TRBD1. The sequencing here drew on PBMCs from blood, taken on the day of vaccination. This chain's CDR3 is CSVSLAIQGDNNEQFF. The CDR3 DNA is TGCAGCGTTTCCTTAGCGATACAGGGGGACAACAATGAGCAGTTCTTC.